The clone carrying this TCR beta chain was detected a few times. Germline V CDR1 and CDR2: MDHEN, SYDVKM. This CDR3 has 14 residues. V was pared by 4 bases and J by 6 bases, with 4 bases of the junction left unmatched. Assay used: immunoSEQ multiplex PCR; TCRdb lists only in-frame clones, some missing. The data show some 2,500,000 clones, 92% seen once. The sample belongs to a study of shared clonotypes between healthy human individuals. The sequence came from a man between 18 and 35 years old in good health. Some clones in this sample may be carry-over from other donors' samples. J is TRBJ1-5 and V is TRBV28; 9 positions match TRBD1. The sample consisted of naive CD4+ T cells from PBMCs. The subset: CD45RA+ positively selected. CDR3 loop: CASSWTGAVQPQHF. CDR3 in DNA: TGTGCCAGCAGTTGGACAGGGGCAGTTCAGCCCCAGCATTTT.